A single sample gave rise to the 6 T cell receptor beta chains below, sequenced in a study of quantifying T cell responses using KT2 cells. Across the whole study: Reverse transcription used primers in the TCR alpha and beta constant regions.

Each cDNA got a UMI-containing oligo ligated at its 3' end. An equimolar mix of RC1.1 and RC1.2 primed the beta chain across TRBC1 and TRBC2. From the UMI-ligation and nested PCR reads, TCRdb called clonotypes with MiXCR, one entry per CDR3 protein. Among around 30,000 distinct CDR3 sequences listed, about 9.3% were seen once. The specimen was PBMCs spiked with cells of the T cell clone KT2. These receptor sequences come from a human donor.

CDR3 nucleotides: TGTGCCATCAGTGCTTCGGGGGGCCAAGGGGAGCAGTTCTTC. Translation: CAISASGGQGEQFF. The gene calls are TRBV10-3 and TRBJ2-1, with a possible D match to TRBD2 (7 bases). The CDR3 covers 14 residues. Germline V lookup: CDR1 ENHRY, CDR2 SYGVKD. V lost 4 bases, J lost 10 bases, and 17 bases lay in between.

The sample holds a few counts of this clonotype. One junction end disagrees with the germline gene, perhaps due to a read error. The chain's CDR3 is CASSILSRGGRLAF. CDR3 bases: TGTGCCAGCAGTATCCTCTCAAGGGGGGGGAGGCTGGCCTTC. V usage is TRBV12-3 or TRBV12-4 and J usage is TRBJ2-1; maybe TRBD2 (7 bases). The CDR3 covers 14 residues.

The genes are TRBV18 and TRBJ2-7, with D possibly matching TRBD1 (6 bases). V was trimmed by 4 bases and J by 3 bases, leaving 10 bases between them. The CDR3 is made up of 13 amino acids. Germline V gene lookup returns CDR1 KGHSH and CDR2 LQKENI. The CDR3 DNA reads TGTGCCAGCTCACGGACAGAGAGCTACGAGCAGTACTTC. Translation gives CASSRTESYEQYF.

V is TRBV11-2 and J is TRBJ1-5, with D uncertain. V shed 0 bases and J shed 2 bases, with 8 bases lying between them. The germline V gene has CDR1 SGHAT and CDR2 FQNNGV. The CDR3 is 15 residues long. CDR3 bases: TGTGCCAGCAGCTTAGATCTGGGAGGCAATCAGCCCCAGCATTTT. This gives the protein CASSLDLGGNQPQHF.

Only a few counts were recorded for this clonotype. V is TRBV20-1 and J is TRBJ1-2, with 7 positions matching TRBD1. Germline CDR1 and CDR2: DFQATT and SNEGSKA (reference sequence). The CDR3 sequence is 12 residues long. J lost 4 bases, V lost 3 bases, and 2 bases had no gene match. CDR3 nucleotide sequence: TGCAGTGCTAGGACAGGGAGCTATGGCTACACCTTC. Protein: CSARTGSYGYTF.

This clonotype was detected ten times or more. The chain uses TRBV5-6 and TRBJ2-5, with 8 nucleotides matching TRBD1. V lost 4 bases to trimming and J lost 2 bases; unmatched junction nucleotides: 10. The CDR3 runs to 16 residues. Germline CDR1 is SGHDT and CDR2 is YYEEEE. The DNA for the CDR3 is TGTGCCAGCAGCCCTGGGACAGGCGCCCGACAAGAGACCCAGTACTTC. It is translated as CASSPGTGARQETQYF.